The sequence of this TCR beta chain was determined in a study of T cells expressing NK-cell markers (TCRdb year 2020). In the study overall: In sorted CD3+CD56+NKG2C+, CD3+CD56+NKG2C- and CD3+CD56-NKG2C+ T-cell subsets from several donors, TCR beta-chain repertoires were profiled. The study sequenced eight donors, all healthy volunteers chosen at random: three men and five women. Sequencing of the libraries produced 2 x 150 bp reads on Illumina HiSeq 2000/2500, MiSeq or NextSeq. Seven of the eight sequenced donors were HCMV-seropositive and one was HCMV-seronegative.

The data were produced on an Illumina HiSeq 2000. 5'RACE template switching, by which a universal primer site and unique molecular identifiers were added, was used to make TCR beta cDNA libraries. Priming for cDNA synthesis came from the TCR beta constant segment, and two successive PCR amplification steps followed. From the authors' description of their analysis: MIGEC handled demultiplexing of the reads and grouping by UMI, while MiTCR was used to assemble and quantify clonotypes. Only TCR cDNA sequences supported by at least two reads were kept to exclude erroneous sequences. The tcR package was used for downstream repertoire analysis, and clonotypes were matched between fractions using CDR3 nucleotide sequence together with V segment. Antigen specificity was annotated against VDJdb with VDJmatch, allowing one amino acid substitution in CDR3. The reads went through TCRdb reprocessing, and each CDR3 protein sequence gets one entry with no DNA. For this entry, the V and J calls and clone size follow TCRdb and not the study's own pipeline. For this sample, the table gives about 400,000 distinct CDR3 sequences. The ten largest make up around 10% of the sample.

A commercial ELISA kit detecting HCMV-specific IgG in serum was used to determine HCMV serostatus. Peripheral blood mononuclear cells were isolated from blood by Ficoll density gradient centrifugation. As for this clonotype: Its antigen is currently not known.

General study outcomes and caveats: Those dominant clonotypes were again the most abundant among CD3+CD56-NKG2C+ cells in four donors, at about 25-60.1%. In six donors, the dominant CD3+CD56+NKG2C+ clonotypes were found to rank among the top 10 CD8+ clonotypes and to make up about 1.0-7.5% of CD8+ T cells. Whether the expanded NKG2C-expressing T cell clones were specific for HCMV antigens was left unclear.

Its CDR3 holds 16 amino acids, cysteine through phenylalanine. The record lacks a DNA sequence. CDR1 SGHTA and CDR2 FQGTGA were looked up in the germline V gene. Sequenced: blood T cells: a sorted CD56 or NKG2C T cell subset, CD4+ or CD8+ T cells, or bulk PBMC T cells (not recorded which). The V and J segments used are TRBV7-3 and TRBJ2-3; TCRdb indicates TRBD2, and absent DNA this call remains unverified. The origin of this receptor is a woman aged 45-59 years in good health. Donor details come from another sample of the same person, matched by shared clones. CDR3 region: CASSFGAGQSQDTQYF.